This T cell receptor (beta chain) was identified in a study of cytomegalovirus exposure and HLA in healthy donors. Broader study findings: In vitro, three CMV-associated chains proved specific for CMV antigens. The majority of TCR sequences were rare, yet some public TCRs appeared in many donors. The study recorded about 150 TCR beta chains that were cytomegalovirus-associated.

Produced via immunoSEQ multiplex PCR; TCRdb's table is partial and in-frame only. Here the sample spans fewer than 250,000 clones, more than 75% being singletons. The donors were part of the validation cohort of roughly 110 subjects. That cohort was separate from the first cohort, which comprised several hundred subjects. This clone was seen just once. Antigen: not known. The sequencing sample was made of PBMCs. The source of this sequence is a young man in good health and CMV-seronegative.

CDR3 DNA: TGCGCCAGCAGCCGGGAGTTAAACAGGGGTTCCTATAATTCACCCCTCCACTTT. As protein: CASSRELNRGSYNSPLHF. The V gene is TRBV4-3, the J gene TRBJ1-6; 7 bases are shared with TRBD1. CDR3 length equals 18 residues. The trim removed 4 bases at V and 1 base at J, leaving 10 bases unmatched. CDR1 is LGHNA and CDR2 is YSLEER in the germline V gene.